This T cell receptor beta chain was sequenced during a study of regulatory T cells in long-lasting Graves disease. Study results and limitations: Preferential use of TRBV28, TRBJ1-2 and TRBJ2-5 was seen in persistent disease. The sample size was small, and this may have reduced accuracy. Those with persistent Graves' had less TCR diversity than newly diagnosed patients.

Building the TCR beta libraries relied on iRepertoire HTBI primers, and CDR3 regions underwent Arm-PCR. MiXCR, applied by TCRdb to the multiplex PCR reads, yields one record per CDR3 protein. The table lists 500,000 to 700,000 distinct CDR3 sequences, around 30% of them singletons. This clonotype has only a few counts. Its antigen is unidentified. Time point specified: persistent/refractory GD, antithyroid drugs over 5 years with positive TRAb. Making the TCR library involved RNA that had been extracted from PBMCs. Germline V lookup: CDR1 SGHTA, CDR2 FQGNSA. Trimming took 1 base from V and 3 from J, leaving 12 bases between them. The CDR3 is made up of 15 amino acids.

The input for sequencing was peripheral blood mononuclear cells (PBMCs), taken when the disease was refractory, from a patient treated with antithyroid drugs. This receptor was taken from a female donor with Graves disease. The gene calls are TRBV7-2 and TRBJ1-1; D unresolved. This chain's CDR3 is CASSLGRGRYTEAFF. CDR3 sequence (DNA): TGTGCCAGCAGCTTAGGGCGCGGCAGATACACTGAAGCTTTCTTT. Together with reference TRBV7-2 and TRBJ1-1, the CDR3 gives the full variable domain: GAGVSQSPSNKVTEKGKDVELRCDPISGHTALYWYRQSLGQGLEFLIYFQGNSAPDKSGLPSDRFSAERTGGSVSTLTIQRTQQEDSAVYLCASSLGRGRYTEAFFGQGTRLTVV.